Sequencing of this T cell receptor beta chain was carried out in a study of shared clonotypes between healthy human individuals. The data were produced by immunoSEQ multiplex PCR, yet TCRdb's version contains in-frame clones alone and is incomplete. The table lists more than 2 million clones, about 94% of them singletons, with approximately 1.2% in the top ten. Study-wide results and caveats: Donors were few, which limited the genetic and exposure-history diversity represented. The study found roughly 5.3% of naive CD4 clonotypes shared across a few donors.

A remark on this clone: Its matching antigen is unknown.

Positively selected for CCR7, the CD45RO-negative cells used as naive CD8 cells excluded terminally differentiated effector memory CD45RA+ cells. The V gene lost 0 bases and the J gene lost 0 bases, with 15 bases spanning the gap. The CDR3 is made up of 17 amino acids. Looked up from germline, CDR1 is MGHRA and CDR2 is YSYEKL. V and J are TRBV4-1 and TRBJ2-7; maybe TRBD2 (7 bases). The TCR comes from a man younger than 35 in good health. Material for sequencing was naive CD8+ T cells sorted from blood. Here the CDR3 reads CASSQDSGGRSSYEQYF. Written as DNA, the CDR3 is TGCGCCAGCAGCCAAGACTCCGGGGGGCGCAGCTCCTACGAGCAGTACTTC.